This passage covers 27 T cell receptor beta chains from one sample sequenced in a study of blood T cell repertoires in COVID-19. The table came from immunoSEQ multiplex PCR; TCRdb's copy has only in-frame clones and leaves some out. The repertoire holds about 98,000 clones, with nearly 90% as singletons. The sequenced sample consisted of peripheral blood. These receptors originate from a man in his 70s with acute or convalescent COVID-19.

This rearrangement joins TRBV28 to TRBJ2-3; D might be TRBD2 (6 bases). Looked up from germline, CDR1 is MDHEN and CDR2 is SYDVKM. V shed 2 bases and J shed 1 base, with 13 bases lying between them. The CDR3 has 16 amino acids. CDR3 coding DNA: TGTGCCAGCAGTTTAATACGCGGGGCCGGCACAGATACGCAGTATTTT. Amino acids: CASSLIRGAGTDTQYF. Full variable domain (missing parts from reference TRBV28 and TRBJ2-3): DVKVTQSSRYLVKRTGEKVFLECVQDMDHENMFWYRQDPGLGLRLIYFSYDVKMKEKGDIPEGYSVSREKKERFSLILESASTNQTSMYLCASSLIRGAGTDTQYFGPGTRLTVL.

This chain joins TRBV2 and TRBJ2-2, with TRBD1 matching over 7 bases. Germline CDR1 reads SNHLY; CDR2 reads FYNNEI. V lost 9 bases, J lost 0 bases, and 4 bases stayed unmatched. CDR3 length: 14 amino acids. In nucleotides, the CDR3 is TGTGCCAGTTTGGGACAGACGAACACCGGGGAGCTGTTTTTT. The encoded protein is CASLGQTNTGELFF.

The rearrangement links TRBV5-1 to TRBJ2-7; 11 nucleotides line up with TRBD2. J gave up 4 bases and V 1 base, and 10 bases lay outside the gene matches. CDR1 SGHRS and CDR2 YFSETQ come from the germline V gene. This CDR3 has 17 residues. The CDR3 nucleotides are TGCGCCAGCAGCTTGTATCCCTCTACTAGCGGGGGTTACGAGCAGTACTTC. Translation gives CASSLYPSTSGGYEQYF.

The V call is TRBV7-6, the J call TRBJ2-4, with 7 bases identical to TRBD1. The CDR3 has 16 residues. Unmatched junction bases numbered 12, after V lost 1 base and J lost 9 bases. The germline gives CDR1 SGHVS, CDR2 FNYEAQ. CDR3 sequence: CASSLDDRAGQSIQYF. CDR3 coding DNA: TGTGCCAGCAGCTTAGACGACAGGGCTGGCCAAAGCATTCAGTACTTC. Complete variable domain (other parts from reference TRBV7-6 and TRBJ2-4): GAGVSQSPRYKVTKRGQDVALRCDPISGHVSLYWYRQALGQGPEFLTYFNYEAQQDKSGLPNDRFSAERPEGSISTLTIQRTEQRDSAMYRCASSLDDRAGQSIQYFGAGTRLSVL.

The chain combines TRBV6-5 with TRBJ2-5; 7 bases match TRBD2. Germline trimming cut 6 bases from V and 2 bases from J; bases unmatched to any gene: 0. This CDR3 is 12 amino acids long. From germline, CDR1 is MNHEY and CDR2 SVGAGI. The CDR3 here is CASSGGQETQYF. For the CDR3, the DNA is TGTGCCAGCAGCGGGGGGCAAGAGACCCAGTACTTC.

A remark on this clone: This sample includes further DNA sequences coding for the same CDR3. V usage is TRBV6-5 and J usage is TRBJ1-5; the match to TRBD1 covers 9 bases. CDR3 length equals 15 residues. Germline V gene data show CDR1 as MNHEY and CDR2 as SVGAGI. Trimming removed 4 bases from V and 4 bases from J; junction bases left unmatched: 5. The CDR3 DNA is TGTGCCAGCAGTTCGGGACAGGGTATTAATCAGCCCCAGCATTTT. This gives the protein CASSSGQGINQPQHF.

The CDR3 region is CASSPSPTGQGAGGNQPQHF. The CDR3 DNA follows: TGTGCCAGCAGCCCATCTCCCACGGGACAGGGGGCCGGTGGCAATCAGCCCCAGCATTTT. J is TRBJ1-5 and V is TRBV21-1; the D call of TRBD1 is as the table states it, not checked on the DNA. TRBV21-1 is deemed a pseudogene. This CDR3 contains 20 residues.

V and J are TRBV9 and TRBJ1-2; D is possibly TRBD1 (5 bases). Deletions cut 5 bases from V and 8 bases from J, with 16 bases between. The CDR3 is 13 residues long. The V gene's germline CDR1 is SGDLS and CDR2 YYNGEE. The CDR3 is CASSLVVGGGYTF. CDR3 in DNA: TGTGCCAGCAGTCTTGTGGTCGGGGGAGGCTACACCTTC. The full variable domain, in which reference TRBV9 and TRBJ1-2 provide the parts outside the CDR3, is DSGVTQTPKHLITATGQRVTLRCSPRSGDLSVYWYQQSLDQGLQFLIQYYNGEERAKGNILERFSAQQFPDLHSELNLSSLELGDSALYFCASSLVVGGGYTFGSGTRLTVV.

This chain links TRBV10-1 with TRBJ2-3, with TRBD2 matching 10 bases. In germline, CDR1 is WNHNN, CDR2 SYGVQD (reference sequence). The CDR3 is 15 amino acids. V gave up 8 bases and J gave up 6 bases; unmatched junction bases: 11. CDR3 nucleotide sequence: TGCGCCAGCGGGAAAGGTAGCGGGGGGCGCGATACGCAGTATTTT. As protein: CASGKGSGGRDTQYF.

The CDR3 nucleotides are TGTGCCAGCAGCTTAGCCAGGGGGTCTGGTGGCTACACCTTC. Its protein product is CASSLARGSGGYTF. The chain carries TRBV7-8 and TRBJ1-2; 7 positions match TRBD1. Trimming at V came to 0 bases and at J to 7 bases, leaving 5 bases not matched to a gene. CDR1 and CDR2 (germline): SGHVS, FQNEAQ. This CDR3 is 14 amino acids long.

V usage is TRBV5-8 and J usage is TRBJ2-5; D may be TRBD1 (6 bases). From germline, CDR1 is SGHTS and CDR2 YDEGEE. There are 16 residues in the CDR3. V was cut by 0 bases and J by 5 bases, with 17 bases left in between. CDR3 DNA: TGTGCCAGCAGCTTGGGTCAGCGACGGCAGGGGGAGACCCAGTACTTC. Its translation: CASSLGQRRQGETQYF.

The V and J genes are TRBV19 and TRBJ1-4, with a tentative D call TRBD1 (6 bases). The CDR3 has 15 amino acids. Trimming stripped 4 bases from V and 2 bases from J, with 11 bases between. In germline, CDR1 is LNHDA, CDR2 SQIVND (reference sequence). CDR3 nucleotide sequence: TGTGCCAGTAGTACAGGGGTAGAGACTAATGAAAAACTGTTTTTT. Its translation: CASSTGVETNEKLFF. Variable domain in full (rest from reference TRBV19 and TRBJ1-4): DGGITQSPKYLFRKEGQNVTLSCEQNLNHDAMYWYRQDPGQGLRLIYYSQIVNDFQKGDIAEGYSVSREKKESFPLTVTSAQKNPTAFYLCASSTGVETNEKLFFGSGTQLSVL.

About this clone: Other DNA sequences in the same sample also yield this CDR3. The J gene is TRBJ1-5, the V gene TRBV2; TRBD1 aligns across 8 bases. V trimming: 3 bases; J trimming: 0 bases; junction bases outside the gene matches: 1. The CDR3 contains 15 residues. The germline CDR1 and CDR2 sequences are SNHLY and FYNNEI. The CDR3 loop is CASSEGQVSNQPQHF. CDR3 nucleotides: TGTGCCAGCAGTGAGGGACAGGTTAGCAATCAGCCCCAGCATTTT.

This chain connects TRBV6-6 to TRBJ2-2; maybe TRBD2 (5 bases). CDR3 length equals 16 residues. V dropped 6 bases and J dropped 6 bases, with 20 bases sitting between them. Germline V gene data show CDR1 as MNHNY and CDR2 as SVGAGI (reference sequence). The CDR3 coding sequence is TGTGCCAGCAGCCGCCAGACTGGAACTAGTTCCGGGGAGCTGTTTTTT. Its translation: CASSRQTGTSSGELFF.

The V call is TRBV7-9, the J call TRBJ2-1; 7 nucleotides line up with TRBD2. The J segment lost 4 bases and the V segment lost 4 bases, leaving 10 bases of the junction unmatched. This CDR3 spans 16 amino acids. Germline V CDR1 and CDR2: SEHNR, FQNEAQ (reference sequence). CDR3 amino acids: CASSYAGTNPYNEQFF. The CDR3 region has the DNA TGTGCCAGCAGCTACGCAGGGACTAATCCTTACAATGAGCAGTTCTTC.

The chain recombines TRBV6-4 with TRBJ2-1; tentatively, D is TRBD1 (6 bases). The CDR3 contains 12 residues. Germline V gene sequence: CDR1 MRHNA, CDR2 SNTAGT. The V and J ends lost 5 bases and 8 bases respectively, with 10 bases between them. The CDR3 sequence: CASSPTGHEQFF. The CDR3 DNA reads TGTGCCAGCAGTCCAACAGGGCATGAGCAGTTCTTC.

The chain combines TRBV5-3 with TRBJ1-2, with 7 bases lining up with TRBD1. TRBV5-3 is placed among ORFs of uncertain function. The V segment lost 5 bases and the J segment 4 bases; nucleotides outside the gene matches: 17. The length of the CDR3 is 17 residues. The CDR3 DNA reads TGTGCCAGAAGTTCCCGAAATCTAGGGGGCGGCAGCTATGGCTACACCTTC. As protein: CARSSRNLGGGSYGYTF.

The chain combines TRBV5-4 with TRBJ2-1, with a weak D call TRBD2 (5 bases). There are 16 residues in the CDR3. V was shortened by 4 bases and J by 0 bases, with 14 bases between the two germline ends. Germline assignment: CDR1 SGHNT and CDR2 YYREEE (reference sequence). CDR3 in amino acids: CASSTALDYSYNEQFF. The CDR3 DNA is TGTGCCAGCAGCACAGCCCTAGACTACTCCTACAATGAGCAGTTCTTC.

V usage is TRBV29-1 and J usage is TRBJ2-1, with TRBD2 identical over 13 bases. CDR3 size: 14 residues. The V and J ends lost 6 bases and 7 bases, in that order; junction bases with no gene match: 6. Germline-derived CDR1 and CDR2 are SQVTM and ANQGSEA. CDR3 residues: CSVLLAGGINEQFF. Here the CDR3 DNA reads TGCAGCGTGCTACTAGCGGGGGGGATTAATGAGCAGTTCTTC.

The rearrangement links TRBV28 to TRBJ1-4; D is possibly TRBD1 (5 bases). V lost 5 bases and J 6 bases, leaving 22 bases between the germline ends. Germline-derived CDR1 and CDR2 are MDHEN and SYDVKM. The CDR3 contains 17 residues. The CDR3 loop is CASSPPGGSAAHEKLFF. The DNA for the CDR3 is TGTGCCAGCAGTCCCCCGGGGGGGTCGGCGGCTCATGAAAAACTGTTTTTT.

J is TRBJ1-4 and V is TRBV5-1; no definite D call. CDR1 is SGHRS and CDR2 is YFSETQ in the germline V gene. V was cut by 0 bases and J by 7 bases, with 7 bases left in between. This CDR3 has 13 residues. The DNA for the CDR3 is TGCGCCAGCAGCTTGGTTCCCTTTGAAAAACTGTTTTTT. Protein product: CASSLVPFEKLFF.

CDR3 loop: CASSLGQQGRTDTQYF. In DNA, the CDR3 is TGTGCCAGCAGCTTGGGGCAACAGGGTAGGACAGATACGCAGTATTTT. This chain joins TRBV5-8 and TRBJ2-3; TRBD1 might be the D (6 bases). The CDR3 has 16 residues. Germline CDR1 reads SGHTS; CDR2 reads YDEGEE. Trimming took off 0 bases at V and 3 bases at J, with 14 bases between the two ends. Complete variable domain (other parts from reference TRBV5-8 and TRBJ2-3): EAGVTQSPTHLIKTRGQQATLRCSPISGHTSVYWYQQALGLGLQFLLWYDEGEERNRGNFPPRFSGRQFPNYSSELNVNALELEDSALYLCASSLGQQGRTDTQYFGPGTRLTVL.

V usage is TRBV6-5 and J usage is TRBJ1-3; D gene unclear. CDR3 length equals 12 residues. Germline V lookup: CDR1 MNHEY, CDR2 SVGAGI. V dropped 5 bases and J dropped 4 bases, with 6 bases sitting between them. The CDR3 loop reads CASSQAGNTIYF. DNA for the CDR3: TGTGCCAGCAGTCAGGCCGGAAACACCATATATTTT.

This CDR3 is CASRTSGGYYEQFF. CDR3 nucleotide sequence: TGTGCCAGCAGGACTAGCGGGGGGTATTATGAGCAGTTCTTC. This sequence joins TRBV2 and TRBJ2-1; 13 positions match TRBD2. CDR1 is SNHLY, CDR2 FYNNEI, per germline. This CDR3 region has 14 residues. V lost 6 bases to trimming and J lost 8 bases; unmatched junction nucleotides: 4.

This chain links TRBV19 with TRBJ1-4; D perhaps matches TRBD1 (6 bases). Deletions cut 4 bases from V and 4 bases from J, with 10 bases between. CDR1 and CDR2 (germline): LNHDA, SQIVND (reference sequence). The CDR3 is 14 amino acids. This chain's CDR3 is CASSTGVGNEKLFF. As DNA, the CDR3 is TGTGCCAGTAGTACAGGGGTGGGTAATGAAAAACTGTTTTTT.

The chain carries TRBV7-9 and TRBJ2-7, with 8 positions matching TRBD2. Germline CDR1 reads SEHNR; CDR2 reads FQNEAQ (reference sequence). This CDR3 region has 16 residues. J was trimmed by 0 bases and V by 2 bases; bases with no gene match: 6. The CDR3: CASSLRGRGGSYEQYF. The CDR3, as DNA: TGTGCCAGCAGCTTAAGGGGCCGGGGGGGCTCCTACGAGCAGTACTTC.

This chain connects TRBV19 to TRBJ1-1; D call uncertain. Germline-derived CDR1 and CDR2 are LNHDA and SQIVND (reference sequence). V lost 7 bases, J lost 1 base, and 19 bases lay in between. The CDR3 runs 16 residues. The CDR3 coding sequence is TGTGCCAGTACCACCAGTTCTGCGACACCGAACACTGAAGCTTTCTTT. This sequence encodes CASTTSSATPNTEAFF.